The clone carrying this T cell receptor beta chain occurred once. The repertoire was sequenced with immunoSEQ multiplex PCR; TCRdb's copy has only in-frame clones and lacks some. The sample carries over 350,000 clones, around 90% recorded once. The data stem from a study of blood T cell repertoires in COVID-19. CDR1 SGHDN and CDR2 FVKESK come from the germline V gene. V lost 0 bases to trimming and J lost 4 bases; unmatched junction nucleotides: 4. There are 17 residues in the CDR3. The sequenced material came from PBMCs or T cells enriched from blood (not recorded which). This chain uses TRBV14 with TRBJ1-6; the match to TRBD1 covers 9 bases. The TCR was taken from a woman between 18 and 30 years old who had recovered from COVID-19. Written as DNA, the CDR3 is TGTGCCAGCAGCCAAGAGATTGGACAGGGGTATAATTCACCCCTCCACTTT. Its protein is CASSQEIGQGYNSPLHF.